These T cell receptor beta chains were read from a single sample in a study of T cell responses to AZD1222 COVID-19 vaccine. Produced via immunoSEQ multiplex PCR; TCRdb's table is partial and in-frame only. Of 75,000 to 80,000 clones in the sample, almost 90% were seen once. The sequencing used peripheral blood, collected 28 days after the second AZD1222 dose. All receptors come from an adult who received the AZD1222 COVID-19 vaccine. Each CDR3 is given with its conserved first and last residue. Fields, in order: J gene, D gene, V gene, clone size, CDR3 protein, CDR3 DNA. The D gene is left open where the match is weak. Clone size is stated in some rows and not others, as once, few, many or a class when expanded.

j_call: TRBJ2-2
d_call: -
v_call: TRBV5-1
clone_size: -
cdr3_aa: CASSQDGGELFF
cdr3_nt: TGCGCCAGCAGCCAGGACGGCGGGGAGCTGTTTTTT

j_call: TRBJ2-3
d_call: -
v_call: TRBV6-5
clone_size: -
cdr3_aa: CASRSGTDTQYF
cdr3_nt: TGTGCCAGCAGATCCGGCACAGATACGCAGTATTTT

j_call: TRBJ2-3
d_call: TRBD1
v_call: TRBV30
clone_size: -
cdr3_aa: CAWTGGSTDTQYF
cdr3_nt: TGTGCCTGGACAGGGGGAAGCACAGATACGCAGTATTTT

j_call: TRBJ1-2
d_call: -
v_call: TRBV5-5
clone_size: -
cdr3_aa: CASSTGIYNYGYTF
cdr3_nt: TGTGCCAGCAGCACAGGGATATATAACTATGGCTACACCTTC

j_call: TRBJ2-1
d_call: -
v_call: TRBV3-1/TRBV3-2
clone_size: -
cdr3_aa: CASSTHLLGEQFF
cdr3_nt: TGTGCCAGCAGCACCCATCTCCTCGGGGAGCAGTTCTTC

j_call: TRBJ1-3
d_call: -
v_call: TRBV6-6
clone_size: -
cdr3_aa: CASSVSTSGNTIYF
cdr3_nt: TGTGCCAGCAGTGTTAGCACCTCTGGAAACACCATATATTTT

j_call: TRBJ1-2
d_call: -
v_call: TRBV9
clone_size: -
cdr3_aa: CASTGGYYGYTF
cdr3_nt: TGTGCCAGCACTGGGGGGTACTATGGCTACACCTTC

j_call: TRBJ1-1
d_call: TRBD1
v_call: TRBV19
clone_size: -
cdr3_aa: CASSTGQGHPEAFF
cdr3_nt: TGTGCCAGTAGTACGGGACAGGGGCATCCTGAAGCTTTCTTT

j_call: TRBJ1-5
d_call: -
v_call: TRBV2
clone_size: -
cdr3_aa: CASKGQISGDQPQHF
cdr3_nt: TGTGCCAGCAAAGGACAAATTTCCGGAGATCAGCCCCAGCATTTT

j_call: TRBJ2-2
d_call: -
v_call: TRBV27
clone_size: -
cdr3_aa: CASSSPLTHTGELFF
cdr3_nt: TGTGCCAGCAGTTCCCCGCTAACACACACCGGGGAGCTGTTTTTT

j_call: TRBJ2-2
d_call: -
v_call: TRBV30
clone_size: -
cdr3_aa: CAWSGGRAGELFF
cdr3_nt: TGTGCCTGGAGTGGGGGCAGGGCCGGGGAGCTGTTTTTT

j_call: TRBJ1-3
d_call: -
v_call: TRBV14
clone_size: -
cdr3_aa: CASSPLGPSSGNTIYF
cdr3_nt: TGTGCCAGCAGCCCCTTAGGACCGAGCTCTGGAAACACCATATATTTT

j_call: TRBJ2-5
d_call: -
v_call: TRBV3-1/TRBV3-2
clone_size: -
cdr3_aa: CASSQDRDRTGLIQETQYF
cdr3_nt: TGTGCCAGCAGCCAAGACCGGGACAGGACGGGACTAATACAAGAGACCCAGTACTTC

j_call: TRBJ1-2
d_call: -
v_call: TRBV3-1/TRBV3-2
clone_size: few
cdr3_aa: CASSQDRTPGHSGYTF
cdr3_nt: TGTGCCAGCAGCCAAGACCGAACGCCGGGACACAGTGGCTACACCTTC

j_call: TRBJ1-5
d_call: -
v_call: TRBV12-5
clone_size: few
cdr3_aa: CASGLVEGRQPQHF
cdr3_nt: TGTGCTAGTGGTTTGGTAGAGGGGAGACAGCCCCAGCATTTT

j_call: TRBJ1-5
d_call: -
v_call: TRBV28
clone_size: -
cdr3_aa: CASSFHLGVRGSQPQHF
cdr3_nt: TGTGCCAGCAGTTTTCATTTGGGGGTGAGGGGCAGTCAGCCCCAGCATTTT

j_call: TRBJ2-3
d_call: TRBD1
v_call: TRBV11-3
clone_size: -
cdr3_aa: CASSRGQGGTDTQYF
cdr3_nt: TGTGCCAGCAGCCGCGGACAGGGCGGCACAGATACGCAGTATTTT

j_call: TRBJ2-1
d_call: -
v_call: TRBV29-1
clone_size: -
cdr3_aa: CAWGEQFF
cdr3_nt: TGTGCTTGGGGTGAGCAGTTCTTC

j_call: TRBJ1-5
d_call: -
v_call: TRBV9
clone_size: -
cdr3_aa: CASSVGDTNQPQHF
cdr3_nt: TGTGCCAGCAGCGTTGGGGACACTAATCAGCCCCAGCATTTT

j_call: TRBJ2-5
d_call: TRBD1
v_call: TRBV3-1/TRBV3-2
clone_size: -
cdr3_aa: CASSQGGGRGQETQYF
cdr3_nt: TGTGCCAGCAGCCAAGGAGGAGGCAGGGGGCAAGAGACCCAGTACTTC

j_call: TRBJ2-7
d_call: -
v_call: TRBV18
clone_size: -
cdr3_aa: CASSPPDTPMEQYF
cdr3_nt: TGTGCCAGCTCACCACCGGACACCCCCATGGAGCAGTACTTC

j_call: TRBJ1-2
d_call: -
v_call: TRBV7-2
clone_size: -
cdr3_aa: CASSLVRGGSHGYTF
cdr3_nt: TGTGCCAGCAGCTTAGTAAGGGGGGGATCACATGGCTACACCTTC

j_call: TRBJ1-3
d_call: -
v_call: TRBV29-1
clone_size: -
cdr3_aa: CSVEVGAGNTIYF
cdr3_nt: TGCAGCGTTGAAGTGGGAGCAGGAAACACCATATATTTT

j_call: TRBJ2-2
d_call: TRBD1
v_call: TRBV28
clone_size: -
cdr3_aa: CASSWGQRNTGELFF
cdr3_nt: TGTGCCAGCAGTTGGGGACAGCGGAACACCGGGGAGCTGTTTTTT

j_call: TRBJ1-1
d_call: TRBD1
v_call: TRBV28
clone_size: -
cdr3_aa: CASRPTGTGVTEAFF
cdr3_nt: TGTGCCAGCAGACCGACCGGGACAGGGGTTACTGAAGCTTTCTTT

j_call: TRBJ1-4
d_call: -
v_call: TRBV4-1
clone_size: -
cdr3_aa: CASSPDSGREKLFF
cdr3_nt: TGCGCCAGCAGCCCGGACAGCGGGCGGGAAAAACTGTTTTTT

j_call: TRBJ1-1
d_call: -
v_call: TRBV6-2/TRBV6-3
clone_size: once
cdr3_aa: CASSYFETATEAFF
cdr3_nt: TGTGCCAGCAGTTACTTTGAGACAGCCACTGAAGCTTTCTTT

j_call: TRBJ1-1
d_call: TRBD1
v_call: TRBV24-1
clone_size: few
cdr3_aa: CATSETGMNTEAFF
cdr3_nt: TGTGCCACCAGTGAGACAGGGATGAACACTGAAGCTTTCTTT